Only a few counts were recorded for the clone carrying this T cell receptor beta chain. This sample stems from a study of tumor-infiltrating lymphocytes in primary liver carcinoma. TCR beta cDNA came from approximately 490 ng total RNA, primed with a constant-region primer. Libraries of TCR beta came from three nested multiplex PCR rounds with slightly modified ARM-PCR. A C-beta reverse primer and TRBV1-TRBV30 forward primers served in each of the first two PCR rounds, at roughly 10 cycles apiece. One entry per CDR3 protein, called by TCRdb with MiXCR from the multiplex PCR reads. The sample consists of about 310,000 distinct CDR3 sequences, roughly three fifths of them appearing once. Unsorted whole blood supplied the blood RNA, and germline DNA was isolated too. V lost 8 bases, J lost 0 bases, and 10 bases lay in between. The V gene's germline CDR1 is SEHNR and CDR2 FQNEAQ (reference sequence). The length of the CDR3 is 13 residues.

Sequencing was done on a sample of peripheral blood. V usage is TRBV7-9 and J usage is TRBJ1-2; D gene ambiguous. The receptor was isolated from a woman aged 30 to 39 with primary liver carcinoma and hepatitis B virus infection. CDR3 amino acids: CASGPGANYGYTF. For the CDR3, the DNA is TGTGCCAGCGGCCCTGGGGCTAACTATGGCTACACCTTC.